This T cell receptor (beta chain) appears in the sequencing data of a study of neoadjuvant anti-PD-1 for oral cavity cancer. Assay: immunoSEQ multiplex PCR; the TCRdb copy retains only in-frame clones and omits some. The profile shows tens of thousands of clones, around 80% of them singletons. Trimming took off 4 bases at V and 2 bases at J, with 11 bases between the two ends. The CDR3 is 14 amino acids. CDR1 and CDR2 from the germline V gene are LNHDA and SQIVND (reference sequence). Sequencing was performed on PBMCs, taken before nivolumab (anti-PD-1) treatment. This rearrangement joins TRBV19 to TRBJ1-1, with D uncertain. The TCR was taken from a person aged 40 to 85 with oral cavity squamous cell carcinoma. For the CDR3, the DNA is TGTGCCAGTAGTACCGTGGCGGGTAACACTGAAGCTTTCTTT. As protein: CASSTVAGNTEAFF. Drawing the rest from reference TRBV19 and TRBJ1-1, the complete variable domain is DGGITQSPKYLFRKEGQNVTLSCEQNLNHDAMYWYRQDPGQGLRLIYYSQIVNDFQKGDIAEGYSVSREKKESFPLTVTSAQKNPTAFYLCASSTVAGNTEAFFGQGTRLTVV.